Below are 25 T cell receptor beta chains sequenced from a single sample in a study of shared clonotypes between healthy human individuals. Some clones are missing from TCRdb's copy, which holds only in-frame ones; the method was immunoSEQ multiplex PCR. Of around 500,000 clones in the sample, 79% were seen once. Sequenced material: PBMCs. The receptors were sampled from a woman between 40 and 50 years old in good health. Some clones in this sample may be carry-over from other donors' samples.

V and J are TRBV7-9 and TRBJ2-2, with a weak D call TRBD2 (6 bases). The CDR3 is made up of 18 amino acids. V was cut by 1 base and J by 9 bases, with 24 bases left in between. CDR1 and CDR2 from the germline V gene are SEHNR and FQNEAQ (reference sequence). The CDR3: CASSLEGNTEEGHRELFF. CDR3 sequence (DNA): TGTGCCAGCAGCTTAGAGGGGAATACAGAGGAGGGGCACAGGGAGCTGTTTTTT. Filled out from reference TRBV7-9 and TRBJ2-2, the complete variable domain reads DTGVSQNPRHKITKRGQNVTFRCDPISEHNRLYWYRQTLGQGPEFLTYFQNEAQLEKSRLLSDRFSAERPKGSFSTLEIQRTEQGDSAMYLCASSLEGNTEEGHRELFFGEGSRLTVL.

This clone was detected ten times or more. The J gene is TRBJ1-3, the V gene TRBV2, with 8 bases identical to TRBD1. Germline V gene sequence: CDR1 SNHLY, CDR2 FYNNEI. The CDR3 runs 13 residues. Germline trimming cut 9 bases from V and 3 bases from J; bases unmatched to any gene: 4. The CDR3 DNA reads TGTGCCAGGAGACAGGGGCTTGGAAACACCATATATTTT. Amino acid sequence: CARRQGLGNTIYF.

The chain recombines TRBV6-5 with TRBJ2-7, with 7 nucleotides matching TRBD1. The CDR3 is 12 amino acids. V trimming: 8 bases; J trimming: 7 bases; junction bases outside the gene matches: 8. The germline CDR1 and CDR2 sequences are MNHEY and SVGAGI. The CDR3 region has the DNA TGTGCCAGCCGACAGGGTTTTGGGGAGCAGTACTTC. This sequence encodes CASRQGFGEQYF.

The chain uses TRBV2 and TRBJ2-1, with TRBD2 identical over 9 bases. From germline, CDR1 is SNHLY and CDR2 FYNNEI. The CDR3 has 15 amino acids. V lost 6 bases to trimming and J lost 0 bases; unmatched junction nucleotides: 3. The chain's CDR3 is CASRISGSSYNEQFF. The CDR3 bases are TGTGCCAGCAGAATTAGCGGGAGCTCCTACAATGAGCAGTTCTTC. Supplemented by reference TRBV2 and TRBJ2-1, the full variable domain reads EPEVTQTPSHQVTQMGQEVILRCVPISNHLYFYWYRQILGQKVEFLVSFYNNEISEKSEIFDDQFSVERPDGSNFTLKIRSTKLEDSAMYFCASRISGSSYNEQFFGPGTRLTVL.

The chain links TRBV27 to TRBJ1-5; D is perhaps TRBD1 (5 bases). The CDR3 totals 13 residues. CDR1 is MNHEY, CDR2 SMNVEV, per germline (reference sequence). The germline V and J ends were trimmed by 3 bases and 6 bases, with 9 bases remaining between them. The CDR3, as DNA: TGTGCCAGCAGTTTTATGGGGGGTCAGCCCCAGCATTTT. The encoded protein is CASSFMGGQPQHF.

The chain carries TRBV30 and TRBJ2-2; D call uncertain. V dropped 0 bases and J dropped 5 bases, with 7 bases sitting between them. Germline values: CDR1 GTSNPN, CDR2 SVGIG (reference sequence). This CDR3 has 13 amino acids. CDR3 in DNA: TGTGCCTGGAGTGTGAAAGGGACCGGGGAGCTGTTTTTT. This gives the protein CAWSVKGTGELFF.

V and J are TRBV7-3 and TRBJ2-1, with unresolved D. CDR3 length: 15 amino acids. Germline V lookup: CDR1 SGHTA, CDR2 FQGTGA. V dropped 0 bases and J dropped 1 base, with 7 bases sitting between them. The CDR3: CASSLTVGSYNEQFF. CDR3 DNA: TGTGCCAGCAGCTTAACGGTGGGGTCCTACAATGAGCAGTTCTTC.

The CDR3 DNA reads as TGCGCCAGCAGCCATAAACCTGAAGATACGCAGTATTTT. Protein: CASSHKPEDTQYF. The V call is TRBV4-3, the J call TRBJ2-3; D gene uncertain. The length of the CDR3 is 13 residues. V was clipped by 3 bases and J by 5 bases, with 9 bases between them. Germline assignment: CDR1 LGHNA and CDR2 YSLEER.

The rearrangement uses TRBV5-1 and TRBJ2-1; 9 nucleotides agree with TRBD2. This CDR3 is 18 amino acids long. J lost 0 bases, V lost 0 bases, and 7 bases had no gene match. Germline assignment: CDR1 SGHRS and CDR2 YFSETQ. The CDR3 loop is CASSLGLAVLSSYNEQFF. CDR3 in DNA: TGCGCCAGCAGCTTGGGACTAGCGGTACTTAGCTCCTACAATGAGCAGTTCTTC.

This rearrangement joins TRBV5-1 to TRBJ1-1; no clear D gene. This CDR3 is 13 amino acids long. V was cut by 3 bases and J by 1 base, with 7 bases left in between. Germline-derived CDR1 and CDR2 are SGHRS and YFSETQ. In DNA, the CDR3 is TGCGCCAGCAGCTATGGATCGAACACTGAAGCTTTCTTT. As protein: CASSYGSNTEAFF.

This chain joins TRBV10-3 and TRBJ1-5; D gene uncertain. The CDR3 consists of 16 residues. V lost 3 bases and J lost 6, with 18 bases in between. Per the germline V gene, CDR1 is ENHRY and CDR2 is SYGVKD. The CDR3, as DNA: TGTGCCATCAGTGATTCGGCAGGTGAAAGGAGTCAGCCCCAGCATTTT. Translated, it gives CAISDSAGERSQPQHF.

The chain links TRBV28 to TRBJ1-2; D possibly corresponds to TRBD1 (6 bases). V gave up 3 bases and J gave up 5 bases, with 16 bases separating them. The CDR3 covers 15 residues. Germline-derived CDR1 and CDR2 are MDHEN and SYDVKM. The CDR3 DNA follows: TGTGCCAGCAGTTTGGGGGGGGCAGACTTATATGGCTACACCTTC. Residues: CASSLGGADLYGYTF.

Concerning this clone: This sample includes further DNA sequences coding for the same CDR3. The chain is built from TRBV30 and TRBJ1-1; D is ambiguous. Trimming took 5 bases from V and 1 from J, leaving 8 bases between them. Per germline, CDR1 GTSNPN and CDR2 SVGIG (reference sequence). The length of the CDR3 is 12 residues. This CDR3 reads CAWETGNTEAFF. The DNA of the CDR3 is TGTGCCTGGGAGACCGGGAACACTGAAGCTTTCTTT.

The chain links TRBV7-8 to TRBJ2-7; D unclear. This CDR3 comprises 14 residues. V gave up 5 bases and J gave up 6 bases, with 17 bases separating them. CDR1 SGHVS and CDR2 FQNEAQ come from the germline V gene. CDR3 sequence: CASSTQRVEAEQYF. The DNA of the CDR3 is TGTGCCAGCAGCACACAGAGAGTCGAAGCCGAGCAGTACTTC. The variable domain in full, completed from reference TRBV7-8 and TRBJ2-7, reads GAGVSQSPRYKVAKRGQDVALRCDPISGHVSLFWYQQALGQGPEFLTYFQNEAQLDKSGLPSDRFFAERPEGSVSTLKIQRTQQEDSAVYLCASSTQRVEAEQYFGPGTRLTVT.

This clone was seen just once. V gene TRBV30 combines with J gene TRBJ1-5; maybe TRBD1 (5 bases). Trimming took off 7 bases at V and 0 bases at J, with 13 bases between the two ends. Germline lookup yields CDR1 GTSNPN and CDR2 SVGIG (reference sequence). This CDR3 contains 14 residues. The CDR3 here is CASSGLNSNQPQHF. The DNA for the CDR3 is TGTGCCTCCTCGGGACTTAATAGCAATCAGCCCCAGCATTTT.

This clone was counted a single time. The V gene is TRBV5-1, the J gene TRBJ2-3; no firm D call. The V and J ends lost 2 bases and 2 bases respectively, with 12 bases between them. In germline, CDR1 is SGHRS, CDR2 YFSETQ. The CDR3 spans 15 residues. CDR3 protein: CASSFNGRPTDTQYF. The DNA for the CDR3 is TGCGCCAGCAGCTTCAACGGGCGGCCCACAGATACGCAGTATTTT. Full variable domain (remainder filled in from reference TRBV5-1 and TRBJ2-3): KAGVTQTPRYLIKTRGQQVTLSCSPISGHRSVSWYQQTPGQGLQFLFEYFSETQRNKGNFPGRFSGRQFSNSRSEMNVSTLELGDSALYLCASSFNGRPTDTQYFGPGTRLTVL.

To note about this clone: One junction end does not reproduce the germline sequence, and a read error may be involved. The chain recombines TRBV19 with TRBJ1-1; unclear D gene. Germline loops: CDR1 LNHDA, CDR2 SQIVND (reference sequence). CDR3 length: 16 amino acids. The CDR3, as DNA: TGTGACAGTACCCCCCCGAGGGTCCCCATGAACACTGAAGCTTTCTTT. Protein: CDSTPPRVPMNTEAFF. The full variable domain, completed using reference TRBV19 and TRBJ1-1, is DGGITQSPKYLFRKEGQNVTLSCEQNLNHDAMYWYRQDPGQGLRLIYYSQIVNDFQKGDIAEGYSVSREKKESFPLTVTSAQKNPTAFYLCDSTPPRVPMNTEAFFGQGTRLTVV.

The chain couples TRBV2 to TRBJ2-2; 9 positions match TRBD2. The junction had 9 bases not matched to a gene; V was cut back by 4 bases and J by 3 bases. The CDR3 extends over 17 amino acids. The germline V gene has CDR1 SNHLY and CDR2 FYNNEI. In nucleotides, the CDR3 is TGTGCCAGCAGTGGGGGTAGCGGGAGTCCAGACACCGGGGAGCTGTTTTTT. Protein sequence: CASSGGSGSPDTGELFF.

The chain joins TRBV4-3 to TRBJ1-2; D is unresolved. Looked up from germline, CDR1 is LGHNA and CDR2 is YSLEER. This CDR3 spans 18 amino acids. V was cut by 0 bases and J by 2 bases, with 19 bases left in between. The CDR3 nucleotides are TGCGCCAGCAGCCAAGATTGGCCCCGCAAACTAACCAACTATGGCTACACCTTC. Translated: CASSQDWPRKLTNYGYTF.

Concerning this clone: The same CDR3 is also encoded by other DNA sequences in this sample. This chain joins TRBV7-3 and TRBJ1-1; 10 positions match TRBD1. This CDR3 is 15 amino acids long. The V gene end was trimmed by 4 bases and the J gene end by 5 bases; junction bases not matched to a gene: 7. Germline V gene lookup returns CDR1 SGHTA and CDR2 FQGTGA. The chain's CDR3 is CASSSGQGRGTEAFF. CDR3 nucleotides: TGTGCCAGCAGCTCGGGACAGGGGCGCGGAACTGAAGCTTTCTTT.

This sequence joins TRBV28 and TRBJ2-6; maybe TRBD1 (5 bases). The ends were cut back, 1 base at V and 2 bases at J, with 9 bases in the middle. Germline CDR1 reads MDHEN; CDR2 reads SYDVKM. The CDR3 has 16 residues. The CDR3 region has the DNA TGTGCCAGCAGTTTATTATCGACAGCTGGGGCCAACGTCCTGACTTTC. Translation gives CASSLLSTAGANVLTF.

The chain links TRBV19 to TRBJ2-7; 12 bases map to TRBD2. The trim removed 5 bases at V and 2 bases at J, leaving 4 bases unmatched. This CDR3 is 15 amino acids long. Germline V gene sequence: CDR1 LNHDA, CDR2 SQIVND (reference sequence). In DNA, the CDR3 is TGTGCCAGTAGTCCGAGGACTAGCGGGACCTACGAGCAGTACTTC. It translates to CASSPRTSGTYEQYF.

This chain uses TRBV7-2 with TRBJ1-4; D is undetermined. The CDR3 totals 15 residues. V dropped 2 bases and J dropped 4 bases, with 11 bases sitting between them. In germline, CDR1 is SGHTA, CDR2 FQGNSA. The CDR3 protein is CASSLRGVLNEKLFF. The CDR3 DNA follows: TGTGCCAGCAGCTTACGTGGGGTTCTTAATGAAAAACTGTTTTTT.

As DNA, the CDR3 is TGTGCCAGCAGCGCCAACAGGGGAGGTCGAGCGGGAGGAGTGGACGAGCAGTACTTC. Protein product: CASSANRGGRAGGVDEQYF. The chain links TRBV7-8 to TRBJ2-7; 9 bases line up with TRBD2. CDR1 is SGHVS, CDR2 FQNEAQ, per germline. There are 19 residues in the CDR3. V lost 5 bases and J lost 5; bases outside the gene matches: 22.

The chain combines TRBV9 with TRBJ2-5, with D tentatively TRBD1 (6 bases). Trimming stripped 2 bases from V and 2 bases from J, with 10 bases between. Germline V gene data show CDR1 as SGDLS and CDR2 as YYNGEE. The CDR3 spans 14 residues. The CDR3 protein is CASSVFGQQETQYF. DNA for the CDR3: TGTGCCAGCAGCGTGTTCGGACAGCAAGAGACCCAGTACTTC.